This entry lists 26 T cell receptor beta chains sequenced from one sample in a study of blood T cell repertoires in COVID-19 (dated by TCRdb to the early 2020s). The library was obtained by the immunoSEQ multiplex PCR assay. TCRdb mirrors the immuneACCESS table, restricted to in-frame sequences. Some clones are absent from its copies; in checked studies, under half trace to an unresolved V gene, and the reason for the others is unknown. A total of approximately 35,000 clones appear in this sample, approximately 88% of them only once. 11% to 15% of the sample is taken by the ten largest. Material: peripheral blood. These receptors originate from a man aged 60-69 years with active COVID-19.

The V gene is TRBV7-9, the J gene TRBJ2-1, with 9 bases fitting TRBD1. The CDR3 spans 15 residues. The germline V gene encodes CDR1 SEHNR and CDR2 FQNEAQ (reference sequence). Unmatched junction bases numbered 14, after V lost 5 bases and J lost 12 bases. CDR3 coding DNA: TGTGCCAGCAGCCTAGAGGGACAGGGCCTGAGGGGGCAGTTCTTC. Protein: CASSLEGQGLRGQFF.

The chain joins TRBV5-5 to TRBJ2-7; 10 nucleotides agree with TRBD2. This CDR3 spans 14 amino acids. Germline CDR1 and CDR2: SGHKS and YYEKEE (reference sequence). J lost 4 bases, V lost 2 bases, and 3 bases had no gene match. CDR3 amino acids: CASSLGLADYEQYF. DNA of the CDR3: TGTGCCAGCAGCTTAGGACTAGCGGATTACGAGCAGTACTTC.

The gene calls are TRBV5-8 and TRBJ2-7, with 7 bases matching TRBD1. Germline V gene sequence: CDR1 SGHTS, CDR2 YDEGEE. V trimming: 4 bases; J trimming: 9 bases; junction bases outside the gene matches: 16. The CDR3 sequence is 15 residues long. The CDR3 loop is CASSTRGPTATGQYF. The CDR3 nucleotides read TGTGCCAGCAGCACAAGGGGGCCCACAGCGACTGGGCAGTACTTC.

The chain has TRBV12-2 and TRBJ2-2; the tabulated D call, TRBD2, remains unverified against the DNA. TRBV12-2 is recorded as a pseudogene. The CDR3 has 17 residues. In DNA form, the CDR3 reads TGTGCAAGTCGCTTAGGGCGGCTAGCGGGAGTAACCGGGGAGCTGTTTTTT. Translating it yields CASRLGRLAGVTGELFF.

The chain couples TRBV3-1 (or the pseudogene TRBV3-2) to TRBJ2-5, with 8 bases fitting TRBD1. This CDR3 comprises 13 residues. Germline CDR1 is LGHDT and CDR2 is YNNKEL (reference sequence). The J segment lost 4 bases and the V segment lost 5 bases, leaving 3 bases of the junction unmatched. CDR3 loop: CASSDRGGETQYF. DNA of the CDR3: TGTGCCAGCAGCGACAGGGGAGGAGAGACCCAGTACTTC.

The chain carries TRBV14 and TRBJ2-7; TRBD1 might be the D (6 bases). CDR1 and CDR2 (germline): SGHDN, FVKESK. V lost 4 bases and J lost 3, with 7 bases in between. The CDR3 covers 12 residues. CDR3 sequence: CASSPQGYEQYF. The CDR3 nucleotides read TGTGCCAGCAGCCCACAGGGCTACGAGCAGTACTTC.

This clone was counted a few times. This chain links TRBV5-6 with TRBJ2-3; the D gene is possibly TRBD2 (5 bases). Germline assignment: CDR1 SGHDT and CDR2 YYEEEE. The CDR3 extends over 15 amino acids. The V gene lost 0 bases and the J gene lost 3 bases, with 11 bases spanning the gap. The DNA of the CDR3 is TGTGCCAGCAGCTTGGAATTAGCGAGGACAGATACGCAGTATTTT. Protein sequence: CASSLELARTDTQYF.

This clone came up once. This sequence joins TRBV18 and TRBJ2-7; D unclear. The germline V gene encodes CDR1 KGHSH and CDR2 LQKENI. Trimming stripped 4 bases from V and 0 bases from J, with 13 bases between. This CDR3 comprises 15 residues. The CDR3 region has the DNA TGTGCCAGCTCACGGGTAAGGAGTCACTCCTACGAGCAGTACTTC. It translates to CASSRVRSHSYEQYF.

This chain connects TRBV18 to TRBJ2-1, with unresolved D. V was clipped by 3 bases and J by 7 bases, with 10 bases between them. The CDR3 runs 13 residues. The germline CDR1 and CDR2 sequences are KGHSH and LQKENI. The CDR3 sequence is CASSPDLENEQFF. DNA for the CDR3: TGTGCCAGCTCACCCGACCTAGAGAATGAGCAGTTCTTC. The variable domain in full, with the rest retrieved from reference TRBV18 and TRBJ2-1, is NAGVMQNPRHLVRRRGQEARLRCSPMKGHSHVYWYRQLPEEGLKFMVYLQKENIIDESGMPKERFSAEFPKEGPSILRIQQVVRGDSAAYFCASSPDLENEQFFGPGTRLTVL.

This chain uses TRBV7-2 with TRBJ1-4; D is perhaps TRBD1 (5 bases). Germline loops: CDR1 SGHTA, CDR2 FQGNSA. CDR3 length: 14 residues. V lost 5 bases and J 6 bases, leaving 13 bases between the germline ends. This CDR3 is CASSTWGGYEKLFF. The CDR3, as DNA: TGTGCCAGCAGCACCTGGGGGGGATATGAAAAACTGTTTTTT. Using reference TRBV7-2 and TRBJ1-4 for the parts outside the CDR3, the full variable domain is GAGVSQSPSNKVTEKGKDVELRCDPISGHTALYWYRQSLGQGLEFLIYFQGNSAPDKSGLPSDRFSAERTGGSVSTLTIQRTQQEDSAVYLCASSTWGGYEKLFFGSGTQLSVL.

This clone appeared once. V usage is TRBV27 and J usage is TRBJ1-1; D unclear. Deletions cut 5 bases from V and 0 bases from J, with 7 bases between. The CDR3 totals 13 residues. The germline V gene has CDR1 MNHEY and CDR2 SMNVEV (reference sequence). This CDR3 reads CASSRQLNTEAFF. The CDR3 DNA reads TGTGCCAGCAGTCGACAACTGAACACTGAAGCTTTCTTT.

This clone was seen only once. V gene TRBV18 combines with J gene TRBJ2-5; 10 nucleotides line up with TRBD2. Trimming cost V 3 bases and J 5 bases; bases outside gene matches: 6. Germline V gene sequence: CDR1 KGHSH, CDR2 LQKENI. The CDR3 sequence is 15 residues long. The CDR3 region is CASSPQREGLETQYF. In DNA form, the CDR3 reads TGTGCCAGCTCACCTCAGCGGGAGGGCCTGGAGACCCAGTACTTC. The variable domain in full, with the rest retrieved from reference TRBV18 and TRBJ2-5, is NAGVMQNPRHLVRRRGQEARLRCSPMKGHSHVYWYRQLPEEGLKFMVYLQKENIIDESGMPKERFSAEFPKEGPSILRIQQVVRGDSAAYFCASSPQREGLETQYFGPGTRLLVL.

The chain employs TRBV11-2 and TRBJ2-3; 13 bases align to TRBD2. The CDR3 runs to 16 residues. J gave up 0 bases and V 6 bases, and 3 bases lay outside the gene matches. CDR1 SGHAT and CDR2 FQNNGV come from the germline V gene. CDR3 sequence reads: CASRPGLAGSTDTQYF. Here the CDR3 DNA reads TGTGCCAGCAGACCGGGACTAGCGGGAAGCACAGATACGCAGTATTTT.

This chain's CDR3 is CASSQDWRKNTEAFF. As DNA, the CDR3 is TGCGCCAGCAGCCAAGATTGGCGGAAAAACACTGAAGCTTTCTTT. V usage is TRBV4-1 and J usage is TRBJ1-1; D is unresolved. CDR1 is MGHRA, CDR2 YSYEKL, per germline. The CDR3 is 15 amino acids. V lost 0 bases and J 2 bases, leaving 10 bases between the germline ends.

This clone was observed a handful of times. The genes are TRBV7-3 and TRBJ2-2; 9 nucleotides align to TRBD1. The CDR3 totals 15 residues. Per the germline V gene, CDR1 is SGHTA and CDR2 is FQGTGA. V lost 3 bases and J lost 7; bases outside the gene matches: 6. CDR3 loop: CASSFGGTGYGELFF. The CDR3 DNA reads TGTGCCAGCAGCTTTGGAGGGACAGGGTACGGGGAGCTGTTTTTT. Based on the CDR3 plus reference TRBV7-3 and TRBJ2-2, the full variable domain is GAGVSQTPSNKVTEKGKYVELRCDPISGHTALYWYRQSLGQGPEFLIYFQGTGAADDSGLPNDRFFAVRPEGSVSTLKIQRTERGDSAVYLCASSFGGTGYGELFFGEGSRLTVL.

This rearrangement joins TRBV6-2 or TRBV6-3 to TRBJ2-1; 12 bases line up with TRBD2. The CDR3 runs 16 residues. The germline V gene encodes CDR1 MNHEY and CDR2 SVGEGT. The junction had 8 bases not matched to a gene; V was cut back by 4 bases and J by 7 bases. The CDR3 DNA follows: TGTGCCAGCAGTTCCAGACTAGCGGGAGTACAGAATGAGCAGTTCTTC. Its translation: CASSSRLAGVQNEQFF.

This chain uses TRBV28 with TRBJ1-3; D not resolved. The CDR3 length is 14 residues. Germline CDR1 is MDHEN and CDR2 is SYDVKM. Trimming took 5 bases from V and 4 from J, leaving 12 bases between them. CDR3 loop: CASSPQEHGNTIYF. The DNA of the CDR3 is TGTGCCAGCAGTCCCCAGGAACACGGAAACACCATATATTTT.

The CDR3 is CASSSPAGSYTDTQYF. The DNA for the CDR3 is TGTGCCAGCAGCTCCCCTGCGGGAAGTTATACGGATACGCAGTATTTT. The chain joins TRBV28 to TRBJ2-3; tentative D call: TRBD2 (6 bases). The CDR3 is made up of 16 amino acids. Trimming removed 6 bases from V and 6 bases from J, with 22 bases in between. CDR1 MDHEN and CDR2 SYDVKM come from the germline V gene. The variable domain in full, completed from reference TRBV28 and TRBJ2-3, reads DVKVTQSSRYLVKRTGEKVFLECVQDMDHENMFWYRQDPGLGLRLIYFSYDVKMKEKGDIPEGYSVSREKKERFSLILESASTNQTSMYLCASSSPAGSYTDTQYFGPGTRLTVL.

V usage is TRBV28 and J usage is TRBJ2-3; D remains unclear. The germline V and J ends were trimmed by 3 bases and 1 base, with 8 bases remaining between them. Germline V gene data show CDR1 as MDHEN and CDR2 as SYDVKM. CDR3 length: 14 amino acids. CDR3 DNA sequence: TGTGCCAGCAGTTTTCTGCAGGGCACAGATACGCAGTATTTT. It encodes CASSFLQGTDTQYF.

The table lists this clone with a few counts. The same CDR3 is also encoded by other DNA sequences in this sample. The J gene is TRBJ2-1, the V gene TRBV11-3; 9 nucleotides match TRBD2. The CDR3 sequence is 16 residues long. V dropped 0 bases and J dropped 3; count of bases not matched to a gene: 3. Germline CDR1 SGHNT, CDR2 YENEEA. The CDR3 DNA reads as TGTGCCAGCAGCTTAGAAAATAGCGGGGGCTACAATGAGCAGTTCTTC. It is translated as CASSLENSGGYNEQFF.

This clone was seen a single time. This chain joins TRBV5-6 and TRBJ1-3; D may be TRBD1 (6 bases). The CDR3 sequence is 16 residues long. V was cut by 1 base and J by 2 bases, with 13 bases left in between. Germline V gene sequence: CDR1 SGHDT, CDR2 YYEEEE. CDR3 sequence (DNA): TGTGCCAGCAGCTTGATCGGACAGTGGGCTGGAAACACCATATATTTT. It is translated as CASSLIGQWAGNTIYF.

The CDR3 nucleotides read TGCGCCAGCAGCTTGGATACAGGACCCTACGAGCAGTACTTC. As protein: CASSLDTGPYEQYF. This chain links TRBV5-1 with TRBJ2-7; weak D call: TRBD1 (5 bases). CDR1 is SGHRS, CDR2 YFSETQ, per germline. V lost 0 bases to trimming and J lost 2 bases, with 9 bases between them. The CDR3 runs 14 residues.

V and J are TRBV6-1 and TRBJ2-3; D is uncertain. The length of the CDR3 is 14 residues. Germline V lookup: CDR1 MNHNS, CDR2 SASEGT. The V end was cut by 0 bases, the J end by 2 bases, with 6 bases between. In DNA, the CDR3 is TGTGCCAGCAGTGAAGCTTACTCCACAGATACGCAGTATTTT. This codes for CASSEAYSTDTQYF.

The chain uses TRBV24-1 and TRBJ2-2, with D possibly being TRBD1 (6 bases). Trimming left V 4 bases short and J 7 bases short, with 12 bases between. CDR1 and CDR2 from the germline V gene are KGHDR and SFDVKD. The CDR3 loop spans 14 amino acids. CDR3 sequence: CATSEKTGIGELFF. CDR3 sequence (DNA): TGTGCCACCAGTGAGAAAACAGGGATCGGGGAGCTGTTTTTT.

The V gene is TRBV7-9, the J gene TRBJ2-2; 9 bases map to TRBD2. Trimming at V came to 0 bases and at J to 0 bases, leaving 2 bases not matched to a gene. The CDR3 has 17 amino acids. Germline V gene data show CDR1 as SEHNR and CDR2 as FQNEAQ (reference sequence). The CDR3 nucleotides are TGTGCCAGCAGCTTAGCACGGACTAGCGCGAACACCGGGGAGCTGTTTTTT. It yields the protein CASSLARTSANTGELFF.

The chain recombines TRBV10-1 with TRBJ2-3, with TRBD1 as a possible D gene (8 bases). The CDR3 totals 15 residues. Trimming took off 6 bases at V and 3 bases at J, with 16 bases between the two ends. Germline V lookup: CDR1 WNHNN, CDR2 SYGVQD (reference sequence). This chain's CDR3 is CASSDGQGGTDTQYF. As DNA, the CDR3 is TGCGCCAGCAGCGACGGACAGGGAGGGACAGATACGCAGTATTTT.